This record looks at one TCR beta chain sequence and its context. Its specific antigen is unknown. No base quality values were provided; no much bigger clone lies one nucleotide off. A distance of 11 bases separates the germline ends of V and J, which lose 6 bases and 0 bases respectively. The CDR3 measures 14 amino acids from cysteine to phenylalanine. CDR3 DNA only is kept here, 42 bases in frame from base 1. The donors were about 40 Caucasian individuals from Russia, aged roughly 6 to 95 years, who were systemically healthy. Approximately 9.3 milliliters of peripheral blood were drawn from each donor into EDTA-treated Vacutainer tubes. Ficoll-Paque density-gradient centrifugation was used to isolate PBMCs, with at least 6.5 million per sample. Trizol reagent was used to extract total RNA from PBMCs, with at least 6 micrograms per sample. The percentages of naive CD45RAhigh/CD27high T cells were determined by flow cytometry on a PBMC aliquot from every donor.

The library was built by means of 5' RACE. The run used an Illumina HiSeq 2500. The second PCR ran for roughly 7 to 12 cycles and used a J-beta primer mix along with a sample-barcoded 5' primer. A template-switch 5' adaptor carrying 12 random nucleotides introduced a unique molecular identifier onto each TCR beta cDNA molecule. Each sample yielded at least 2.5 million CDR3-containing paired-end reads. First-strand cDNA was synthesized from all RNA with the Mint cDNA synthesis kit, primed by a TRBC-specific oligonucleotide. Following uracil-DNA glycosylase treatment, a first 18-cycle PCR with universal primers M1SS and BC2_uni_R was performed on all cDNA. In the source study's methods: For normalization, 1 million high-quality reads, each with a distinct molecular identifier, were randomly selected from each sample. Instead of being binned into consensus sequences, reads that shared molecular identifiers were thrown out. MiTCR, with a Q25 quality threshold and the strictest error-elimination algorithm, was used for CDR3 identification, clonotype clustering and error correction. Lower-bound total TCR beta diversity was estimated with a nonparametric unseen species model using Euler transformation. Clones were called with MiXCR by TCRdb after fastp trimmed the public reads at Q25, and only in-frame beta chains were retained. When rows share a CDR3 protein, they turn into one entry using the most common DNA and genes. The V and J calls and clone size are TCRdb's, not the authors'. Here the sample has around 600,000 distinct CDR3 sequences; around half occur a single time. Clones ranked in the top ten supply under 30% of the sample.

The data originate from a study of blood T cells in healthy people across ages (dated by TCRdb to the mid-2010s). A note on the overall study: In model experiments, template switching captured roughly one uniquely barcoded TCR beta cDNA molecule for every two T cells. To track age-related changes in TCR beta repertoire diversity, the study relied on deep sequencing normalized with unique cDNA molecular identifiers. The donors were divided into four age groups: young (average around 16 years), middle-aged (roughly 40), aged (roughly 60) and long-lived (about 90). Donors of different ages were randomly distributed across sequencing lanes to avoid experimental bias. For two donors (one aged 18 to 30 and one aged 80 or older), the study analyzed two additional independent replicas of 1 million unique cDNA reads from the same blood draw.

Study-level results and caveats: Bulk unsorted PBMC profiling prevented conclusive comparison of naive and antigen-experienced compartments. Compared with the aged group, the long-lived group had more naive CD4+ T cells, fewer expanded clones and increased TCR diversity, a pattern suggesting age selection. Total diversity estimates from one million sequenced T cells were considered lower bounds and underestimates. Observed TCR beta diversity per million T cells fell roughly linearly with age, and a significant reduction was already apparent by age roughly 41. The CMV infection status of donors was not known, potentially confounding age-related changes in expanded clonotypes. There was a strong correlation between observed TCR beta diversity and the percentage of naive T cells measured by flow cytometry.

The receptor was derived from an elderly man in good health. The chain links TRBV12-3 or TRBV12-4 with TRBJ1-1; a weak D assignment points to TRBD1 (5 bases agree). The sample taken for sequencing was blood. The CDR3 protein is CASRPRGLNTEAFF. The bases are TGTGCCAGCAGACCCCGGGGGTTGAACACTGAAGCTTTCTTT.